A selection of T cell receptor beta chains follows, all from one sample in a study of OX40 agonist ivuxolimab in advanced cancers. Data came from immunoSEQ multiplex PCR; TCRdb stores just in-frame clones and leaves some out. The table lists fewer than 100,000 clones, around 85% of them singletons. Sequencing was performed on CD4+ or CD8+ T cells sorted from blood, taken in a trial of the OX40 agonist ivuxolimab. The receptors come from an adult with an advanced solid tumor such as melanoma, head and neck, liver or kidney cancer. CDR3s include the opening cysteine and the closing phenylalanine or tryptophan. D genes are given only for firm matches. Size is omitted from some rows. Given values are once, few, many or a class for expanded clones.

D gene	V gene	clone size	J gene	CDR3 DNA	CDR3 protein
.	TRBV7-2	.	TRBJ1-1	TGTGCCAGCAGCTTAGGGACTGAGAATGAAGCTTTCTTT	CASSLGTENEAFF
TRBD1	TRBV5-1	few	TRBJ1-1	TGCGCCAGCAGCCACGGGACAGGTACCTTCGGAGCTTTCTTT	CASSHGTGTFGAFF
TRBD1	TRBV28	.	TRBJ1-5	TGTGCCAGCAGCCGGACAGGGTCGAGCAATCAGCCCCAGCATTTT	CASSRTGSSNQPQHF
.	TRBV5-1	.	TRBJ1-3	TGCGCCAGCAGCCCGGACAGTGCTGGAAACACCATATATTTT	CASSPDSAGNTIYF
.	TRBV6-1	.	TRBJ1-4	TGTGCCAGCAGTGAACCTAACAGAACCCCTAATGAAAAACTGTTTTTT	CASSEPNRTPNEKLFF
TRBD1	TRBV5-1	.	TRBJ1-4	TGCGCCAGCAGCTTAGGGACAGGGGCTAATGAAAAACTGTTTTTT	CASSLGTGANEKLFF
.	TRBV5-8	.	TRBJ1-5	TGTGCCAGCAGCCCGAGCAATCAGCCCCAGCATTTT	CASSPSNQPQHF
TRBD1	TRBV5-4	.	TRBJ2-7	TGTGCCAGCAGCGGATGGGACAGGAGATTCTACGAGCAGTACTTC	CASSGWDRRFYEQYF
TRBD1	TRBV6-5	.	TRBJ1-1	TGTGCCAGCAGTAGACAGGGGGCCGGCACTGAAGCTTTCTTT	CASSRQGAGTEAFF
TRBD2	TRBV18	.	TRBJ2-7	TGTGCCAGCTCACCACGGGGGGGATCAGGCTCCTACGAGCAGTACTTC	CASSPRGGSGSYEQYF
.	TRBV7-6	.	TRBJ1-1	TGTGCCAGCAGCTGGGATCGGGGGGGGGAAGCTTTCTTT	CASSWDRGGEAFF
.	TRBV6-4	.	TRBJ1-2	TGTGCCAGCAGTGACCCCGTGGGAAAGGGCTCGGGGTATGGCTACACCTTC	CASSDPVGKGSGYGYTF
TRBD1	TRBV7-6	.	TRBJ2-7	TGTGCCAGCAGCCGGACCGGGACAGGGAAGGGATACGAGCAGTACTTC	CASSRTGTGKGYEQYF
.	TRBV4-1	.	TRBJ2-5	TGCGCCAGCAGCCAAGGAGGCAGGGACAAAGAGACCCAGTACTTC	CASSQGGRDKETQYF
.	TRBV5-5	.	TRBJ1-2	TGTGCCAGCAGCCCCTTGAAGGGGCGGGTATATGGCTACACCTTC	CASSPLKGRVYGYTF
.	TRBV19	.	TRBJ1-5	TGTGCCAGTAGGAGCCCGGGGTTCGATCAGCCCCAGCATTTT	CASRSPGFDQPQHF
.	TRBV18	few	TRBJ2-2	TGTGCCAGCTCACCAGGGGGAGGCACCGGGGAGCTGTTTTTT	CASSPGGGTGELFF
TRBD1	TRBV11-3	.	TRBJ2-2	TGTGCCAGCAGCTTAGGACAGGGGGACACCGGGGAGCTGTTTTTT	CASSLGQGDTGELFF
.	TRBV15	once	TRBJ2-7	TGTGCCACCAGCACCCCGGGACAACCAACCTACGAGCAGTACTTC	CATSTPGQPTYEQYF
TRBD1	TRBV5-1	.	TRBJ2-7	TGCGCCAGCAGCTGGGACAGGACCCACTACGAGCAGTACTTC	CASSWDRTHYEQYF
TRBD1	TRBV11-2	.	TRBJ2-3	TGTGCCAGCAGCATTAGACAGGGAGCAGATACGCAGTATTTT	CASSIRQGADTQYF
TRBD1	TRBV6-1	few	TRBJ1-2	TGTGCCAGCAGTGAAGCGCTTTGGACAGGGGACCACTATGGCTACACCTTC	CASSEALWTGDHYGYTF
.	TRBV4-2	.	TRBJ1-4	TGTGCCAGCAGCCAAGAGGGGACATGGGGTGAAAAACTGTTTTTT	CASSQEGTWGEKLFF